These 3 T cell receptor beta chains came from one sample sequenced in a study of blood T cell repertoires in COVID-19. Method: immunoSEQ multiplex PCR; TCRdb's copy keeps in-frame clones and lacks some. The sample records about 50,000 clones, 70% to 90% being singletons. Sequencing used peripheral blood. Source of these receptors: a man aged 70-80 years with acute or convalescent COVID-19.

The V gene is TRBV4-1, the J gene TRBJ1-3; weak D call: TRBD1 (5 bases). V lost 2 bases to trimming and J lost 4 bases, with 12 bases between them. The germline CDR1 and CDR2 sequences are MGHRA and YSYEKL. The CDR3 is made up of 15 amino acids. The CDR3, as DNA: TGCGCCAGCAGCCAATTCTTGACAGCCGGAAACACCATATATTTT. Its protein product is CASSQFLTAGNTIYF.

The chain links TRBV5-1 to TRBJ2-7; 12 bases line up with TRBD2. CDR3 length: 16 residues. With V trimmed by 4 bases and J by 4 bases, 9 bases remained unmatched. Per germline, CDR1 SGHRS and CDR2 YFSETQ. The CDR3 region is CASSVGLAGGTYEQYF. DNA of the CDR3: TGCGCCAGCAGCGTGGGACTAGCGGGCGGTACTTACGAGCAGTACTTC.

The chain has TRBV24-1 and TRBJ2-7, with 9 bases aligning to TRBD1. Trimming at V came to 5 bases and at J to 3 bases, leaving 7 bases not matched to a gene. Germline V lookup: CDR1 KGHDR, CDR2 SFDVKD. The CDR3 length is 15 residues. CDR3 sequence: CATSGPGQGDYEQYV. The CDR3 DNA is TGTGCCACCAGTGGTCCGGGACAGGGTGACTACGAGCAGTACGTC.